This T cell receptor beta chain was documented in a study of T cells in Graves' hyperthyroidism and ophthalmopathy. This clonotype was seen ten or more times. Amplification yielded TCR beta CDR3 regions, with RNA transcripts as the source. First-round RT-PCR with HTBI primers amplified the TCR CDR3 region. TCRdb itself ran the multiplex PCR reads through MiXCR, one entry per CDR3 protein. The data hold about 380,000 distinct CDR3 sequences, with 15% to 20% observed a single time. Sequencing used blood. The sequence was obtained from a young man with Graves' ophthalmopathy.

The CDR3, as DNA: TGCGCCAGCAGCTCCGGGGACAGCTACACAGATACGCAGTATTTT. Encoded protein: CASSSGDSYTDTQYF. The V gene is TRBV5-1, the J gene TRBJ2-3, with 7 bases matching TRBD1. V trimming: 3 bases; J trimming: 2 bases; junction bases outside the gene matches: 6. Germline values: CDR1 SGHRS, CDR2 YFSETQ. This CDR3 region has 15 residues.